Listed here is a single TCR beta chain. The CDR3 totals 14 residues. The V gene end was trimmed by 6 bases and the J gene end by 5 bases; junction bases not matched to a gene: 9. Per germline, CDR1 MDHEN and CDR2 SYDVKM. Original methodology: By means of reference gene primer amplification, nucleated cell counts were estimated. TCRdb's table, derived via immunoSEQ multiplex PCR, lists solely in-frame clones and lacks some. The V and J calls and clone size are taken from that table; D and trimming were inferred from the DNA. The data hold about 310,000 clones, with under 90% observed a single time. The source of the sample is a study of blood T cell repertoires in COVID-19. Study information: Samples taken during acute and convalescent COVID-19 were collected in the United States, Italy and Spain.

The V and J genes are TRBV28 and TRBJ2-5; 7 bases fit TRBD2. The receptor's source is a man between 60 and 70 years old who had recovered from COVID-19. Input material: PBMCs or T cells enriched from blood (not recorded which). Written as DNA, the CDR3 is TGTGCCAGCAGCCGCGGAACTAGCGCGGAGACCCAGTACTTC. This codes for CASSRGTSAETQYF.